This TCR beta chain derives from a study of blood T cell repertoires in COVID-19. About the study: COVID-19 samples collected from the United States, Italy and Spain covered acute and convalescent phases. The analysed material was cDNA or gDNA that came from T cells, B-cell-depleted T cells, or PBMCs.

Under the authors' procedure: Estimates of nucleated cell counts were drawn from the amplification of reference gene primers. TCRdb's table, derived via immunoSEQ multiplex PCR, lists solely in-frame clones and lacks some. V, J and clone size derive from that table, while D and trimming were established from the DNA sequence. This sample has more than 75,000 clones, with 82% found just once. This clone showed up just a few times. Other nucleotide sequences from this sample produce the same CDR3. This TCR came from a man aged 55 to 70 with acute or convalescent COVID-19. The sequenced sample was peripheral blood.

The CDR3 DNA reads TGTGCCAGCAGCCCAGCGGGGGTAAACACCGGGGAGCTGTTTTTT. Amino acid sequence: CASSPAGVNTGELFF. This chain joins TRBV7-2 and TRBJ2-2; 8 nucleotides agree with TRBD2. Germline V gene lookup returns CDR1 SGHTA and CDR2 FQGNSA. CDR3 length equals 15 residues. The junction had 4 bases not matched to a gene; V was cut back by 5 bases and J by 2 bases.